This T cell receptor (beta chain) was captured by sequencing in a study of lymphopenia after photon versus proton radiotherapy. The CDR3 loop spans 17 amino acids. With 3 bases removed from V and 2 bases from J, the gap between germline ends came to 18 bases. Germline CDR1 and CDR2: MGHRA and YSYEKL. Measured with immunoSEQ multiplex PCR; TCRdb has only the in-frame clones, and not every one. This sample has under 30,000 clones, with approximately 86% found just once. The TCR was taken from a man aged 50-59 years with gastric cancer. J is TRBJ2-3 and V is TRBV4-1; tentatively, D is TRBD1 or TRBD2 (6 bases each). This specimen was peripheral blood, taken from a patient treated with photon-based radiotherapy. This CDR3 reads CASSHNNGGAFTDTQYF. As DNA, the CDR3 is TGCGCCAGCAGCCACAACAACGGGGGCGCCTTCACAGATACGCAGTATTTT.